Listed below are T cell receptor beta chains from one sample, sequenced in a study of OX40 agonist ivuxolimab in advanced cancers. Generated by immunoSEQ multiplex PCR, the TCRdb table keeps only in-frame clones and is missing some. The data contain some 45,000 clones, around 87% of them singletons. The sequenced sample was CD4+ or CD8+ T cells sorted from blood, obtained in a trial of the OX40 agonist ivuxolimab. These receptors were taken from an adult with an advanced solid tumor such as melanoma, head and neck, liver or kidney cancer. Both conserved end residues are trimmed from each CDR3. Expanded clones are given a class, and other clones once, few, many or no size at all.

cdr3_length: 12; clone_size: NA; v_call: TRBV6-6; cdr3_aa: ASGEIAGGYEQY
cdr3_length: 10; clone_size: NA; v_call: TRBV18; cdr3_aa: ASSPARYEQY
cdr3_length: 12; clone_size: once; v_call: TRBV7-2; cdr3_aa: ASSLNRVGRPQH
cdr3_length: 13; clone_size: once; v_call: TRBV4-2; cdr3_aa: ASSLAGYLQETQY
cdr3_length: 14; clone_size: NA; v_call: TRBV7-9; cdr3_aa: ASSLVAGALNTEAF
cdr3_length: 13; clone_size: few; v_call: TRBV5-1; cdr3_aa: ASSLAPSGTDTQY
cdr3_length: 11; clone_size: NA; v_call: TRBV16; cdr3_aa: ASSQSTGSGYT
cdr3_length: 10; clone_size: NA; v_call: TRBV5-1; cdr3_aa: ASSQDGDEQY
cdr3_length: 15; clone_size: NA; v_call: TRBV7-9; cdr3_aa: ASSLGGGSVVQNEQY
cdr3_length: 11; clone_size: NA; v_call: TRBV25-1; cdr3_aa: ASSDRGNTEAF
cdr3_length: 13; clone_size: NA; v_call: TRBV6-5; cdr3_aa: ASSDLVSRGAEQF
cdr3_length: 11; clone_size: NA; v_call: TRBV19; cdr3_aa: ASSPTGGTEAF
cdr3_length: 16; clone_size: NA; v_call: TRBV11-3; cdr3_aa: ASSSGTSGGSYTDTQY